The 24 T cell receptor beta chains listed next were all sequenced from one sample in a study of T cells in localized non-small cell lung cancer. Sequencing was performed with immunoSEQ multiplex PCR; in TCRdb, only in-frame clones are kept and a portion is missing. The profile shows approximately 46,000 clones, about four fifths of them singletons. The sample in question was peripheral blood mononuclear cells, obtained before any cancer treatment. These receptors originate from a man aged 35 to 70 with stage III lung adenocarcinoma.

This chain uses TRBV5-4 with TRBJ2-1; 9 bases align to TRBD1. Germline assignment: CDR1 SGHNT and CDR2 YYREEE (reference sequence). J gave up 7 bases and V 3 bases, and 11 bases lay outside the gene matches. The CDR3 is 16 amino acids. The DNA of the CDR3 is TGTGCCAGCAGCTCCCGATGGGGGACAGGGACAAATGAGCAGTTCTTC. Protein sequence: CASSSRWGTGTNEQFF.

This clone was counted only a few times. The chain employs TRBV18 and TRBJ2-7; D gene unclear. CDR1 and CDR2 from the germline V gene are KGHSH and LQKENI. Trimming cost V 0 bases and J 2 bases, with 11 bases left between them. This CDR3 is 15 amino acids long. This chain's CDR3 is CASSPPHRSPYEQYF. The CDR3 DNA sequence: TGTGCCAGCTCACCACCGCATCGTTCCCCCTACGAGCAGTACTTC.

The chain combines TRBV11-2 with TRBJ2-7; possibly TRBD2 for D (6 bases). The CDR3 has 14 amino acids. Germline CDR1 SGHAT, CDR2 FQNNGV. Between the trimmed V and J ends, which lost 2 bases and 2 bases, there was a span of 10 bases. CDR3 sequence (DNA): TGTGCCAGCAGCTTACAGGAGGGCACCTACGAGCAGTACTTC. Encoded protein: CASSLQEGTYEQYF.

This sequence joins TRBV2 and TRBJ2-7; D uncertain. V lost 8 bases to trimming and J lost 0 bases, with 14 bases between them. The CDR3 spans 14 residues. Germline V lookup: CDR1 SNHLY, CDR2 FYNNEI. DNA for the CDR3: TGTGCCAGCTCTGACCTCGCAGACTCCTACGAGCAGTACTTC. It translates to CASSDLADSYEQYF.

This chain connects TRBV29-1 to TRBJ2-3; TRBD2 might be the D (6 bases). Germline CDR1 is SQVTM and CDR2 is ANQGSEA. The CDR3 has 14 residues. Between the trimmed V and J ends, which lost 6 bases and 4 bases, there was a span of 17 bases. The CDR3 bases are TGCAGCGTCCGCTTCGGGTGGGACTCAGATACGCAGTATTTT. Its translation is CSVRFGWDSDTQYF.

The chain carries TRBV9 and TRBJ1-2, with TRBD1 matching 7 bases. With V trimmed by 3 bases and J by 5 bases, 19 bases remained unmatched. The germline gives CDR1 SGDLS, CDR2 YYNGEE. The CDR3 runs to 18 residues. Here the CDR3 DNA reads TGTGCCAGCAGCGCTACAGGGGTCCGATCCAACTATGTTTATGGCTACACCTTC. Amino acids: CASSATGVRSNYVYGYTF.

The genes are TRBV7-2 and TRBJ1-5; D gene ambiguous. With 5 bases removed from V and 1 base from J, the gap between germline ends came to 12 bases. This CDR3 comprises 15 residues. CDR1 SGHTA and CDR2 FQGNSA come from the germline V gene. The CDR3 nucleotides are TGTGCCAGCAGCACTAGGGTAGGGAGCAATCAGCCCCAGCATTTT. Translated, it gives CASSTRVGSNQPQHF.

The rearrangement links TRBV14 to TRBJ2-1; no firm D call. This CDR3 is built from 14 residues. V lost 2 bases, J lost 5 bases, and 10 bases lay in between. CDR1 and CDR2 (germline): SGHDN, FVKESK. The CDR3: CASSQLGLDNEQFF. CDR3 bases: TGTGCCAGCAGCCAATTGGGGTTGGACAATGAGCAGTTCTTC.

V is TRBV5-6 and J is TRBJ2-7; D is undetermined. V dropped 1 base and J dropped 1 base, with 9 bases sitting between them. Germline CDR1 reads SGHDT; CDR2 reads YYEEEE. The CDR3 sequence is 14 residues long. For the CDR3, the DNA is TGTGCCAGCAGCTTGAATGGGCCTTCCTACGAGCAGTACTTC. It translates to CASSLNGPSYEQYF. The full variable domain, its missing parts supplied by reference TRBV5-6 and TRBJ2-7, is DAGVTQSPTHLIKTRGQQVTLRCSPKSGHDTVSWYQQALGQGPQFIFQYYEEEERQRGNFPDRFSGHQFPNYSSELNVNALLLGDSALYLCASSLNGPSYEQYFGPGTRLTVT.

The V and J genes are TRBV6-1 and TRBJ1-3, with D perhaps matching TRBD1 (5 bases). Germline CDR1 and CDR2: MNHNS and SASEGT. Trimming cost V 0 bases and J 10 bases, with 19 bases left between them. The CDR3 extends over 16 amino acids. The CDR3 nucleotides read TGTGCCAGCAGTGAAGCGCTTCGACAGTCGTCTTGGACCATATATTTT. Translation gives CASSEALRQSSWTIYF.

This clone was seen a single time. This chain links TRBV6-1 with TRBJ1-4; D is unclear. Looked up from germline, CDR1 is MNHNS and CDR2 is SASEGT. Between the trimmed V and J ends, which lost 5 bases and 4 bases, there was a span of 11 bases. The CDR3 loop spans 14 amino acids. CDR3 loop: CASSSRSFNEKLFF. For the CDR3, the DNA is TGTGCCAGCAGTTCCAGGTCATTTAATGAAAAACTGTTTTTT.

This clone showed up just a few times. The rearrangement uses TRBV5-1 and TRBJ2-3, with no clear D. V was shortened by 1 base and J by 4 bases, with 1 base between the two germline ends. CDR3 length: 11 amino acids. Per the germline V gene, CDR1 is SGHRS and CDR2 is YFSETQ. The DNA for the CDR3 is TGCGCCAGCAGCTTGTCAGATACGCAGTATTTT. It is translated as CASSLSDTQYF.

The V and J genes are TRBV6-6 and TRBJ1-1, with D possibly being TRBD1 (5 bases). Trimming took 6 bases from V and 0 from J, leaving 11 bases between them. Germline V gene lookup returns CDR1 MNHNY and CDR2 SVGAGI (reference sequence). The CDR3 covers 14 residues. CDR3 in DNA: TGTGCCAGCAGGATGGGGGACCTGAACACTGAAGCTTTCTTT. Its protein is CASRMGDLNTEAFF.

This clone occurred a few times. DNA of the CDR3: TGCGCCAGCAGTGACGGGGATTTGAGTGAAAAACTGTTTTTT. Translated, it gives CASSDGDLSEKLFF. V is TRBV10-1 and J is TRBJ1-4; no firm D call. The V and J ends lost 3 bases and 7 bases respectively, with 12 bases between them. The CDR3 consists of 14 residues. Germline V lookup: CDR1 WNHNN, CDR2 SYGVQD (reference sequence).

This clone was seen at least ten times. Other DNA sequences within the sample encode an identical CDR3. The chain has TRBV5-1 and TRBJ2-1; 9 nucleotides line up with TRBD2. CDR1 is SGHRS, CDR2 YFSETQ, per germline. The V gene end was trimmed by 0 bases and the J gene end by 4 bases; junction bases not matched to a gene: 5. The CDR3 has 16 amino acids. CDR3 sequence reads: CASSLVASGDYNEQFF. The CDR3, as DNA: TGCGCCAGCAGCTTGGTAGCTAGCGGGGATTACAATGAGCAGTTCTTC.

This chain links TRBV7-7 with TRBJ2-1, with TRBD1 matching 12 bases. CDR1 and CDR2 from the germline V gene are SSHAT and FNYEAQ (reference sequence). CDR3 length: 15 residues. Trimming removed 5 bases from V and 6 bases from J; junction bases left unmatched: 5. CDR3 sequence (DNA): TGTGCCAGCAGCACGGGGACAGGGGGCTTCAATGAGCAGTTCTTC. Residues: CASSTGTGGFNEQFF.

This clone showed up just once. The chain employs TRBV2 and TRBJ2-2; the D gene is possibly TRBD1 (6 bases). Germline CDR1 is SNHLY and CDR2 is FYNNEI. Trimming took 8 bases from V and 4 from J, leaving 11 bases between them. This CDR3 spans 13 amino acids. As DNA, the CDR3 is TGTGCCAGCGGGGACACCCTCACCGGGGAGCTGTTTTTT. Residues: CASGDTLTGELFF.

This clone was seen a few times. The CDR3 bases are TGTGCCAGCAGTTTCAGAGGGTCCCTCCACTTT. The encoded protein is CASSFRGSLHF. The chain uses TRBV27 and TRBJ1-6; D gene uncertain. The V end lost 3 bases, the J end lost 14 bases, and 8 bases lay between the germline ends. The CDR3 is made up of 11 amino acids. CDR1 is MNHEY and CDR2 is SMNVEV in the germline V gene (reference sequence).

There are a few counts of this clone. The rearrangement uses TRBV11-2 and TRBJ2-3; tentative D call: TRBD1 (5 bases). Trimming took off 5 bases at V and 4 bases at J, with 16 bases between the two ends. The germline CDR1 and CDR2 sequences are SGHAT and FQNNGV. This CDR3 region has 15 residues. This CDR3 is CASSASWGNADTQYF. Here the CDR3 DNA reads TGTGCCAGCAGCGCCTCGTGGGGCAACGCAGATACGCAGTATTTT. The variable domain in full, completed from reference TRBV11-2 and TRBJ2-3, reads EAGVAQSPRYKIIEKRQSVAFWCNPISGHATLYWYQQILGQGPKLLIQFQNNGVVDDSQLPKDRFSAERLKGVDSTLKIQPAKLEDSAVYLCASSASWGNADTQYFGPGTRLTVL.

V is TRBV5-1 and J is TRBJ2-7; TRBD1 matches at 9 bases. The CDR3 is made up of 15 amino acids. V was pared by 4 bases and J by 3 bases, with 8 bases of the junction left unmatched. Looked up from germline, CDR1 is SGHRS and CDR2 is YFSETQ. CDR3 in amino acids: CASSERGTGFYEQYF. In DNA, the CDR3 is TGCGCCAGCAGCGAGAGGGGGACAGGGTTCTACGAGCAGTACTTC.

The chain employs TRBV30 and TRBJ2-5, with 7 bases identical to TRBD2. The J segment lost 1 base and the V segment lost 4 bases, leaving 6 bases of the junction unmatched. The CDR3 loop spans 14 amino acids. Germline values: CDR1 GTSNPN, CDR2 SVGIG (reference sequence). The CDR3 DNA reads TGTGCCTGGAATGACGGGGGGTCCCAAGAGACCCAGTACTTC. This gives the protein CAWNDGGSQETQYF. Variable domain in full (rest from reference TRBV30 and TRBJ2-5): SQTIHQWPATLVQPVGSPLSLECTVEGTSNPNLYWYRQAAGRGLQLLFYSVGIGQISSEVPQNLSASRPQDRQFILSSKKLLLSDSGFYLCAWNDGGSQETQYFGPGTRLLVL.

The chain joins TRBV5-5 to TRBJ2-1; D is perhaps TRBD1 or TRBD2 (5 bases each). Between the trimmed V and J ends, which lost 1 base and 8 bases, there was a span of 10 bases. This CDR3 region has 13 residues. Germline lookup yields CDR1 SGHKS and CDR2 YYEKEE (reference sequence). The CDR3 region has the DNA TGTGCCAGCAGCTTGAATAGAGGGGATGAGCAGTTCTTC. Protein product: CASSLNRGDEQFF.

V gene TRBV10-1 combines with J gene TRBJ1-6; D possibly corresponds to TRBD1 (6 bases). The V gene lost 6 bases and the J gene lost 7 bases, with 13 bases spanning the gap. This CDR3 has 14 residues. The germline gives CDR1 WNHNN, CDR2 SYGVQD (reference sequence). As DNA, the CDR3 is TGCGCCAGCAGCGTAACAGGGTTCAATTCACCCCTCCACTTT. This sequence encodes CASSVTGFNSPLHF.

This clone was found a few times. The chain has TRBV6-6 and TRBJ2-7, with unresolved D. V was trimmed by 2 bases and J by 3 bases, leaving 8 bases between them. Germline CDR1 is MNHNY and CDR2 is SVGAGI (reference sequence). The CDR3 has 13 residues. CDR3 loop: CASSYDTDYEQYF. DNA of the CDR3: TGTGCCAGCAGTTACGACACCGACTACGAGCAGTACTTC.